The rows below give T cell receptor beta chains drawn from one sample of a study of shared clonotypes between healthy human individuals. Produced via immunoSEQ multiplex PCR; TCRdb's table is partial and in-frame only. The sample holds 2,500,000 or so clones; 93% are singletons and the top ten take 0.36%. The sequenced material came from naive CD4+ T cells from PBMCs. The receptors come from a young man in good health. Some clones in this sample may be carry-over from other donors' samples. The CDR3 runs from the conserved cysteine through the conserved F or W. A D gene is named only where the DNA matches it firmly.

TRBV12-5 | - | CASGFTRTGELFF
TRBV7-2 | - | CASTPITGTQYF
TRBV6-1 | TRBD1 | CASTPTGDSPEAFF
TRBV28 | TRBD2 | CASNLKASGIIEQYF
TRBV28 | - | CASSLTRDGGLNTEAFF
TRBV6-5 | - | CASSASTSYEQYF
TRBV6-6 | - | CASSSSLDKIEQFF
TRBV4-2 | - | CASSQAPRASPGNTIYF
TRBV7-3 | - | CASSLRGTVNEQFF
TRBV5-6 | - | CASSPDRTRRWNYGYTF
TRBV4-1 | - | CASSQDLRVLYEQYF
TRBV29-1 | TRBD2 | CSVQKMVAGGPPFF
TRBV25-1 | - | CASSEPGRGGETQYF
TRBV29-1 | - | CSVAGKLSTDTQYF
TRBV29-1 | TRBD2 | CSVEDSGRQETQYF
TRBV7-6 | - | CASSRGQSTDTQYF
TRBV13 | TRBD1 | CASSRTGGTEAFF
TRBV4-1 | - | CASSQVPTGRGSSTDTQYF
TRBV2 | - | CASSGGSYEQYF
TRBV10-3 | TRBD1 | CAISESTGNMGQGQYF
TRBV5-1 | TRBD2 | CASSQKRNSGSAYEQYF
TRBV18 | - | CASSPNIRDEQFF
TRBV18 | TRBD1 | CASSPGTGQLDTQYF
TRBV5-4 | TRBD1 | CASSLGQYPYEQYF
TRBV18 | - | CASSPIQGPNEQYF
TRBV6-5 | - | CASSFGGEQYF
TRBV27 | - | CASPRRCGPLTDTQYF
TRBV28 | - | CASRLSYHYEQYF
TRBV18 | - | CASSPQQGSQSYEQYF
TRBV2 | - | CAGGFHTDTQYF
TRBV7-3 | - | CASRSPGEKWKTQYF
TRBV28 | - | CASSGGGGTGELFF
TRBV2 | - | CASSVQLNYGYTF
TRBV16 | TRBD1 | CASSPGTAYGYTF
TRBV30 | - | CAWSVRQNQPQHF
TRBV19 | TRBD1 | CASSPRTGRRANYGYTF
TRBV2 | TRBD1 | CASNTGTDYGYTF
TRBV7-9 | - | CASSPNQFYGYTF
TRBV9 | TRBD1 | CASSEQGVSYEQYF
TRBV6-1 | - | CASSEAASYGYTF
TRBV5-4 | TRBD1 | CASSLPGQGFYEQYF
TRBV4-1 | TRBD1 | CASSSTGGANEKLFF
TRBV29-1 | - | CSVALSTEAFF
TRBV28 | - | CASSLVRGIEKLFF
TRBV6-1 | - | CASSDSSYGYTF
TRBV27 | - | CASSPDNEQFF
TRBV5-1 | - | CASGTGTLGETQYF
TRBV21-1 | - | CASSATGGYEQYF
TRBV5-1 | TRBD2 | CASSADGRSINEQFF
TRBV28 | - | CASSVGGTRNYGYTF
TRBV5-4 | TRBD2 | CASSLAGGRETQYF
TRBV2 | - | CASSPRYTEAFF
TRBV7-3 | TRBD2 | CASSSPGLPNEQFF
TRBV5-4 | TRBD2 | CASSSGLAGGPSYNEQFF
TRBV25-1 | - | CASRDGTGELFF
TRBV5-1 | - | CASSSDSQNEKLFF
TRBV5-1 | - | CASSWEGRGDTEAFF
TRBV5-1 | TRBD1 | CASQIEGPRGEQYF
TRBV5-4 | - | CASSSPSGTEAFF